One sample yielded the 7 T cell receptor beta chains listed below, sequenced in a study of siplizumab effects on memory and regulatory T cells. Measured with immunoSEQ multiplex PCR; TCRdb has only the in-frame clones, and not every one. Of roughly 64,000 clones in the sample, just over 95% were seen once. The sample comprised naive CD8+ T cells sorted from blood. Every receptor here comes from a human donor in good health.

The J gene is TRBJ1-4, the V gene TRBV5-4; no definite D call. This CDR3 region has 11 residues. Germline CDR1 SGHNT, CDR2 YYREEE (reference sequence). The germline V and J ends were trimmed by 4 bases and 4 bases, with 2 bases remaining between them. The CDR3 DNA is TGTGCCAGCAGCAATAATGAAAAACTGTTTTTT. Its protein is CASSNNEKLFF.

The rearrangement uses TRBV5-1 and TRBJ2-3; 12 bases map to TRBD2. Germline values: CDR1 SGHRS, CDR2 YFSETQ. The CDR3 has 17 residues. The V segment lost 5 bases and the J segment 4 bases; nucleotides outside the gene matches: 11. The CDR3, as DNA: TGCGCCAGCAGAGGACTAGCGGGGTCGTTATCCGCAGATACGCAGTATTTT. Protein sequence: CASRGLAGSLSADTQYF.

V usage is TRBV11-2 and J usage is TRBJ2-4; maybe TRBD2 (5 bases). Germline V lookup: CDR1 SGHAT, CDR2 FQNNGV. With 5 bases removed from V and 8 bases from J, the gap between germline ends came to 16 bases. This CDR3 has 14 residues. The CDR3 region is CASSPIEGVDIQYF. The CDR3 nucleotides are TGTGCCAGCAGCCCGATAGAGGGCGTAGACATTCAGTACTTC.

This clone was detected only a few times. The gene calls are TRBV5-4 and TRBJ1-1; D uncertain. Trimming left V 6 bases short and J 5 bases short, with 8 bases between. This CDR3 is 11 amino acids long. Germline V gene sequence: CDR1 SGHNT, CDR2 YYREEE (reference sequence). CDR3 sequence (DNA): TGTGCCAGCATCGAAGGGACTGAAGCTTTCTTT. Its translation is CASIEGTEAFF. The whole variable domain, filled in from reference TRBV5-4 and TRBJ1-1, reads ETGVTQSPTHLIKTRGQQVTLRCSSQSGHNTVSWYQQALGQGPQFIFQYYREEENGRGNFPPRFSGLQFPNYSSELNVNALELDDSALYLCASIEGTEAFFGQGTRLTVV.

CDR3 nucleotide sequence: TGTGCCAGCAGTGGTACAGGGACCTCCTACGAGCAGTACTTC. Amino acid sequence: CASSGTGTSYEQYF. The J gene is TRBJ2-7, the V gene TRBV2; TRBD1 is a possible D gene (6 bases). Germline lookup yields CDR1 SNHLY and CDR2 FYNNEI. This CDR3 is 14 amino acids long. Trimming removed 4 bases at V and 0 bases at J, with 10 bases between.

The chain carries TRBV7-3 and TRBJ2-7, with 8 bases identical to TRBD2. V trimming: 5 bases; J trimming: 2 bases; junction bases outside the gene matches: 8. CDR3 length: 15 residues. Germline-derived CDR1 and CDR2 are SGHTA and FQGTGA. The CDR3 spells CASSPQYGGAYEQYF. CDR3 DNA sequence: TGTGCCAGCAGCCCTCAATACGGGGGGGCCTACGAGCAGTACTTC.

The chain links TRBV7-9 to TRBJ2-5; D possibly corresponds to TRBD2 (6 bases). Trimming left V 1 base short and J 5 bases short, with 14 bases between. The CDR3 sequence is 15 residues long. CDR1 and CDR2 from the germline V gene are SEHNR and FQNEAQ (reference sequence). CDR3 in amino acids: CASSLGGSGGETQYF. The DNA of the CDR3 is TGTGCCAGCAGCTTAGGGGGAAGCGGAGGGGAGACCCAGTACTTC.